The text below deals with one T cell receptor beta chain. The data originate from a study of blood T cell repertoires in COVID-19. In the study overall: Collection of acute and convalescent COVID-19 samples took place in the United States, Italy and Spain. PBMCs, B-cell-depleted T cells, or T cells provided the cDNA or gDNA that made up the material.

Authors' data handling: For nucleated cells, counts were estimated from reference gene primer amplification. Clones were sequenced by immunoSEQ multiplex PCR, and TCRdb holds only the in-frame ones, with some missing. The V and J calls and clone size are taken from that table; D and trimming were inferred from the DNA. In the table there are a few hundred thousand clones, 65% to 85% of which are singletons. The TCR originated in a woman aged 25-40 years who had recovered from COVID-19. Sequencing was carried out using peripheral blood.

The CDR3 is CASSSSLTSGRETQYF. CDR3 in DNA: TGTGCCAGCAGCTCCTCTCTGACTAGCGGGCGGGAGACCCAGTACTTC. The rearrangement uses TRBV7-9 and TRBJ2-5; 10 bases agree with TRBD2. This CDR3 is built from 16 residues. Germline-derived CDR1 and CDR2 are SEHNR and FQNEAQ (reference sequence). Trimming cost V 4 bases and J 5 bases; bases outside gene matches: 10.